The present TCR beta chain was sequenced within a study of Ad26.COV2.S vaccination and SARS-CoV-2 variants. Study-wide results and caveats: Substantial breadth in spike-specific CD8+ and CD4+ T cell responses was reportedly seen after vaccination.

The protocol was immunoSEQ multiplex PCR, while the TCRdb copy is restricted to in-frame clones and leaves out a portion. The sample shows roughly 330,000 clones, roughly 90% of them seen only once. As for treatment: around 19 received Ad26.COV2.S at low or high dose, single or two shots; 5 received placebo; per-sample allocation not given. The investigators took samples on day 63 after the first vaccine or placebo injection. The J segment lost 7 bases and the V segment lost 6 bases, leaving 14 bases of the junction unmatched. Germline V CDR1 and CDR2: LNHDA, SQIVND (reference sequence). The CDR3 runs 16 residues. For this clone: Its antigen is unknown.

This receptor was identified in a person aged 18 to 65 who received the Ad26.COV2.S COVID-19 vaccine or a placebo. The V and J genes are TRBV19 and TRBJ2-3, with TRBD2 identical over 9 bases. Here the sequenced sample was peripheral blood, taken in a trial of Ad26.COV2.S vaccine versus placebo. In DNA, the CDR3 is TGTGCCAGTAGGTTAGACCCTAGCGGGGCCCCACATACGCAGTATTTT. Its translation: CASRLDPSGAPHTQYF.